The next 18 T cell receptor beta chains were all read from a single sample in a study of blood T cell repertoires in COVID-19. Only in-frame clones appear in the TCRdb table, and some are missing; sequencing was by immunoSEQ multiplex PCR. The sample lists some 70,000 clones, about 83% seen once, with around 38% in the top ten. The sample comprised peripheral blood. The receptors stem from an elderly man with acute or convalescent COVID-19.

This sequence joins TRBV10-3 and TRBJ2-5; 7 nucleotides match TRBD2. CDR1 and CDR2 from the germline V gene are ENHRY and SYGVKD. After removal of 5 bases from V and 2 bases from J, the junction contained 5 bases not matched to a gene. CDR3 length: 14 residues. This chain's CDR3 is CAISTTGGQETQYF. In nucleotides, the CDR3 is TGTGCCATCAGTACGACGGGGGGTCAAGAGACCCAGTACTTC.

This clone occurred a few times. The rearrangement links TRBV6-1 to TRBJ2-7, with 9 positions matching TRBD2. After removal of 1 base from V and 0 bases from J, the junction contained 4 bases not matched to a gene. This CDR3 spans 16 amino acids. The germline CDR1 and CDR2 sequences are MNHNS and SASEGT. The CDR3 loop reads CASSEVRGRASYEQYF. The CDR3 DNA reads as TGTGCCAGCAGTGAAGTTCGCGGGAGGGCCTCCTACGAGCAGTACTTC.

The CDR3 DNA reads TGTGCCAGCAGTGAAGCGCGGCAGGGGCCCTACACCTTC. The encoded protein is CASSEARQGPYTF. The chain recombines TRBV6-1 with TRBJ1-2; possibly TRBD1 for D (6 bases). V shed 0 bases and J shed 10 bases, with 12 bases lying between them. The germline gives CDR1 MNHNS, CDR2 SASEGT. CDR3 length: 13 amino acids.

This rearrangement joins TRBV6-1 to TRBJ1-2, with D perhaps TRBD1 (5 bases). Germline assignment: CDR1 MNHNS and CDR2 SASEGT. There are 15 residues in the CDR3. The germline V and J ends were trimmed by 2 bases and 7 bases, with 17 bases remaining between them. CDR3 nucleotides: TGTGCCAGCAGTGAATGGGGGGGAGACGTCTTTGGCTACACCTTC. This gives the protein CASSEWGGDVFGYTF.

This chain uses TRBV30 with TRBJ1-3, with D hard to call. This CDR3 is built from 13 residues. Germline CDR1 GTSNPN, CDR2 SVGIG (reference sequence). The V end was cut by 6 bases, the J end by 3 bases, with 12 bases between. As DNA, the CDR3 is TGTGCCTGCCACCCGGGTGGTGGAAACACCATATATTTT. This translates into CACHPGGGNTIYF.

This chain connects TRBV10-1 to TRBJ2-7, with 7 nucleotides matching TRBD1. There are 14 residues in the CDR3. Trimming removed 6 bases from V and 3 bases from J; junction bases left unmatched: 8. CDR1 is WNHNN, CDR2 SYGVQD, per germline (reference sequence). The CDR3 spells CASSPGTVCYEQYF. The DNA of the CDR3 is TGCGCCAGCAGCCCCGGGACAGTTTGCTACGAGCAGTACTTC.

The chain is built from TRBV30 and TRBJ1-1; TRBD1 might be the D (5 bases). Germline values: CDR1 GTSNPN, CDR2 SVGIG (reference sequence). The CDR3 sequence is 16 residues long. V dropped 0 bases and J dropped 3 bases, with 17 bases sitting between them. Here the CDR3 reads CAWSVGQGWEYTEAFF. CDR3 sequence (DNA): TGTGCCTGGAGTGTAGGCCAGGGCTGGGAATACACTGAAGCTTTCTTT.

This rearrangement joins TRBV7-3 to TRBJ2-2; TRBD2 agrees at 8 bases. This CDR3 region has 17 residues. The germline CDR1 and CDR2 sequences are SGHTA and FQGTGA. Losses at the gene ends were 1 base for V and 2 bases for J; bases not matched to a gene: 6. CDR3 region: CASSLRRLAGNTGELFF. DNA for the CDR3: TGTGCCAGCAGCTTAAGGCGGCTAGCGGGTAACACCGGGGAGCTGTTTTTT.

This rearrangement joins TRBV29-1 to TRBJ1-4, with 9 nucleotides matching TRBD1. This CDR3 is 12 amino acids long. The V gene's germline CDR1 is SQVTM and CDR2 ANQGSEA. The junction had 9 bases not matched to a gene; V was cut back by 7 bases and J by 12 bases. CDR3 DNA: TGCAGCGGGCTGGGACAGGGAGGGGAACTGTTTTTT. As protein: CSGLGQGGELFF.

This clone was picked up one time. This chain links TRBV4-3 with TRBJ1-6; D unclear. The CDR3 covers 15 residues. Trimming removed 1 base at V and 6 bases at J, with 10 bases between. The V gene's germline CDR1 is LGHNA and CDR2 YSLEER. CDR3 region: CASSQVWGGNSPLHF. CDR3 nucleotide sequence: TGCGCCAGCAGCCAAGTCTGGGGAGGTAATTCACCCCTCCACTTT.

The chain joins TRBV9 to TRBJ1-4, with D tentatively TRBD1 (6 bases). V was shortened by 4 bases and J by 7 bases, with 20 bases between the two germline ends. CDR3 length: 16 amino acids. Germline V gene sequence: CDR1 SGDLS, CDR2 YYNGEE. This chain's CDR3 is CASSMKGEHLGEKLFF. The DNA for the CDR3 is TGTGCCAGCAGCATGAAGGGGGAACACCTGGGTGAAAAACTGTTTTTT. Full variable domain (rest looked up from reference TRBV9 and TRBJ1-4): DSGVTQTPKHLITATGQRVTLRCSPRSGDLSVYWYQQSLDQGLQFLIQYYNGEERAKGNILERFSAQQFPDLHSELNLSSLELGDSALYFCASSMKGEHLGEKLFFGSGTQLSVL.

The chain carries TRBV7-3 and TRBJ2-2; TRBD1 is a possible D gene (6 bases). Germline values: CDR1 SGHTA, CDR2 FQGTGA. V lost 4 bases, J lost 5 bases, and 11 bases lay in between. The CDR3 has 14 amino acids. In DNA, the CDR3 is TGTGCCAGCAGCTCCAACAGGGAAACCGGGGAGCTGTTTTTT. Translation gives CASSSNRETGELFF. Drawing the rest from reference TRBV7-3 and TRBJ2-2, the complete variable domain is GAGVSQTPSNKVTEKGKYVELRCDPISGHTALYWYRQSLGQGPEFLIYFQGTGAADDSGLPNDRFFAVRPEGSVSTLKIQRTERGDSAVYLCASSSNRETGELFFGEGSRLTVL.

This sequence joins TRBV5-1 and TRBJ1-1; the match to TRBD1 covers 10 bases. Germline V gene lookup returns CDR1 SGHRS and CDR2 YFSETQ. This CDR3 region has 17 residues. V was pared by 1 base and J by 0 bases, with 6 bases of the junction left unmatched. DNA of the CDR3: TGCGCCAGCAGCTTGAGGGACAGGGGCAACATGAACACTGAAGCTTTCTTT. Translated: CASSLRDRGNMNTEAFF. Full variable domain (remainder filled in from reference TRBV5-1 and TRBJ1-1): KAGVTQTPRYLIKTRGQQVTLSCSPISGHRSVSWYQQTPGQGLQFLFEYFSETQRNKGNFPGRFSGRQFSNSRSEMNVSTLELGDSALYLCASSLRDRGNMNTEAFFGQGTRLTVV.

The chain couples TRBV2 to TRBJ2-7; a possible D gene is TRBD1 (5 bases). The germline V gene has CDR1 SNHLY and CDR2 FYNNEI. Trimming shortened V by 5 bases and J by 5 bases, and 13 bases separated the two germline ends. This CDR3 comprises 13 residues. CDR3 sequence: CASSSQGLHEQYF. The CDR3 nucleotides are TGTGCCAGCAGTTCTCAGGGATTACACGAGCAGTACTTC.

The rearrangement links TRBV18 to TRBJ1-4; unclear D gene. The CDR3 loop spans 16 amino acids. From germline, CDR1 is KGHSH and CDR2 LQKENI. The V end lost 2 bases, the J end lost 8 bases, and 18 bases lay between the germline ends. The CDR3 here is CASSPSSGGLGEKLFF. CDR3 DNA: TGTGCCAGCTCACCAAGCAGTGGAGGACTTGGAGAAAAACTGTTTTTT.

V usage is TRBV4-3 and J usage is TRBJ1-1; no firm D call. The V end lost 0 bases, the J end lost 0 bases, and 11 bases lay between the germline ends. The CDR3 consists of 16 residues. Germline CDR1 LGHNA, CDR2 YSLEER. This CDR3 is CASSQDQADMNTEAFF. The CDR3 coding sequence is TGCGCCAGCAGCCAAGACCAGGCCGACATGAACACTGAAGCTTTCTTT.

The chain links TRBV6-2 or TRBV6-3 to TRBJ2-5; 16 bases line up with TRBD2. Germline CDR1 MNHEY, CDR2 SVGEGT. The V and J ends lost 4 bases and 5 bases, in that order; junction bases with no gene match: 1. The CDR3 is made up of 15 amino acids. For the CDR3, the DNA is TGTGCCAGCAGTTGGGGACTAGCGGGAGGGGAGACCCAGTACTTC. Encoded protein: CASSWGLAGGETQYF.

The chain links TRBV6-2 or TRBV6-3 to TRBJ1-5; 7 bases line up with TRBD1. The trim removed 4 bases at V and 5 bases at J, leaving 14 bases unmatched. This CDR3 region has 17 residues. Per the germline V gene, CDR1 is MNHEY and CDR2 is SVGEGT. CDR3 coding DNA: TGTGCCAGCAGTTTCCCTACTGGACAGGATAGTCATCAGCCCCAGCATTTT. This sequence encodes CASSFPTGQDSHQPQHF.